This is a list of T cell receptor beta chains from one sample in a study of shared clonotypes between healthy human individuals. The assay was immunoSEQ multiplex PCR, and TCRdb's table has in-frame clones only and misses some. In the table there are about 2.1 million clones, over 85% of which are singletons. The sample comprised naive CD8+ T cells from PBMCs. Receptor source: a man younger than 35 in good health. Some clones in this sample may be carry-over from other donors' samples. The CDR3 runs from the conserved cysteine through the conserved F or W. A D gene is named only where the DNA matches it firmly. The size entry is marked missing in some rows and otherwise reads once, few, many or a size class.

V: TRBV27
size: once
D: TRBD1
J: TRBJ1-4
DNA: TGTGCCAGCAGCAAGACAGGGGGCGTGGGGGTTGAAAAACTGTTTTTT
CDR3: CASSKTGGVGVEKLFF

V: TRBV21-1
size: .
D: .
J: TRBJ2-6
DNA: TGTGCCAGCAGCACTAGGAGCTCTGGGGCCAACGTCCTGACTTTC
CDR3: CASSTRSSGANVLTF

V: TRBV7-9
size: .
D: .
J: TRBJ1-2
DNA: TGTGCCAGCAGCTTAGAGGACGCCGTCTATAACTATGGCTACACCTTC
CDR3: CASSLEDAVYNYGYTF

V: TRBV9
size: .
D: .
J: TRBJ2-3
DNA: TGTGCCAGCAGCGACCGCCTGCAGGCCGGGGGCGCAGATACGCAGTATTTT
CDR3: CASSDRLQAGGADTQYF

V: TRBV7-3
size: .
D: TRBD2
J: TRBJ2-1
DNA: TGTGCCAGCAGCCGGACCCCAGCGGGAGCCCCACTACAGAATGAGCAGTTCTTC
CDR3: CASSRTPAGAPLQNEQFF

V: TRBV28
size: .
D: .
J: TRBJ2-7
DNA: TGTGCCAGCAGTTTACGGTCCGCTAGCTACGAGCAGTACTTC
CDR3: CASSLRSASYEQYF

V: TRBV4-1
size: .
D: .
J: TRBJ2-7
DNA: TGCGCCAGCAGCCAATTTGGACTCTCCGAGCAGTACTTC
CDR3: CASSQFGLSEQYF

V: TRBV15
size: once
D: .
J: TRBJ2-7
DNA: TGTGCCACCAGCAGCAGGGAGGCTGGCTACGAGCAGTACTTC
CDR3: CATSSREAGYEQYF

V: TRBV7-2
size: .
D: TRBD2
J: TRBJ2-7
DNA: TGTGCCAGCAGCCTCGCGGGACTAGCAGCCCACGAGCAGTACTTC
CDR3: CASSLAGLAAHEQYF

V: TRBV11-2
size: .
D: TRBD2
J: TRBJ2-5
DNA: TGTGCCAGCAGCCCACGGCGGGGGGCAGTACGAGAGACCCAGTACTTC
CDR3: CASSPRRGAVRETQYF

V: TRBV6-5
size: .
D: TRBD1
J: TRBJ2-5
DNA: TGTGCCAGCAGGCACACAGGGGAGCAAGAGACCCAGTACTTC
CDR3: CASRHTGEQETQYF

V: TRBV7-9
size: .
D: .
J: TRBJ2-1
DNA: TGTGCCAGCAGCTCCTCGTACCCGGACAATGAGCAGTTCTTC
CDR3: CASSSSYPDNEQFF

V: TRBV28
size: .
D: .
J: TRBJ2-5
DNA: TGTGCCAGCAGTCCTCCGGGACTCACCCCGGGGTACTTC
CDR3: CASSPPGLTPGYF

V: TRBV19
size: .
D: .
J: TRBJ1-1
DNA: TGTGCCAGTAGTCTAAGACAAGGGGTTAACACTGAAGCTTTCTTT
CDR3: CASSLRQGVNTEAFF

V: TRBV27
size: .
D: TRBD2
J: TRBJ2-2
DNA: TGTGCCAGCAGTTTTGCGGGAGCTGCTGGGGAGCTGTTTTTT
CDR3: CASSFAGAAGELFF

V: TRBV2
size: .
D: TRBD2
J: TRBJ2-1
DNA: TGTGCCAGCAGGGGAGGGGACTTATTCGACAATGAGCAGTTCTTC
CDR3: CASRGGDLFDNEQFF

V: TRBV5-5
size: once
D: .
J: TRBJ1-1
DNA: TGTGCCAGCAGCCGCCCGGGAGGTCGAACTGAAGCTTTCTTT
CDR3: CASSRPGGRTEAFF